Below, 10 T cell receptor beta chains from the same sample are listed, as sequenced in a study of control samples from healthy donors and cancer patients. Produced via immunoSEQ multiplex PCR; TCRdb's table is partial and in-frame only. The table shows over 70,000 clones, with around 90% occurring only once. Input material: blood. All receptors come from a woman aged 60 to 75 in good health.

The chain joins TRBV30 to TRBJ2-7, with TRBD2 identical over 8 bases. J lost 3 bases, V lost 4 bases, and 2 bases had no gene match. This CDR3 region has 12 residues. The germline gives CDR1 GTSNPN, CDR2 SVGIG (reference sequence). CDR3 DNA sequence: TGTGCCTGGACGGCGGGGGGCTACGAGCAGTACTTC. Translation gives CAWTAGGYEQYF. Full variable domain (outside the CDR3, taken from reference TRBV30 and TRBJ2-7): SQTIHQWPATLVQPVGSPLSLECTVEGTSNPNLYWYRQAAGRGLQLLFYSVGIGQISSEVPQNLSASRPQDRQFILSSKKLLLSDSGFYLCAWTAGGYEQYFGPGTRLTVT.

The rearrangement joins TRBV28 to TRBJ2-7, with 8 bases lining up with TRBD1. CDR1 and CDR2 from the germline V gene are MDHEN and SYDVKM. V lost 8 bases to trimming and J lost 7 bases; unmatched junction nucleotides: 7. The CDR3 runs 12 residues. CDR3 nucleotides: TGTGCCAGCGGACAGGGCCCCCCTGAGCAGTACTTC. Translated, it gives CASGQGPPEQYF.

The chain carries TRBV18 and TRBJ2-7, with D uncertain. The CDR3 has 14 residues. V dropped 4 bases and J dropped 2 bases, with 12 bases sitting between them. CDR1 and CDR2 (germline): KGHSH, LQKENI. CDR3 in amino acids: CASSQTTSPYEQYF. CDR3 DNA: TGTGCCAGCTCACAGACGACCAGCCCCTACGAGCAGTACTTC.

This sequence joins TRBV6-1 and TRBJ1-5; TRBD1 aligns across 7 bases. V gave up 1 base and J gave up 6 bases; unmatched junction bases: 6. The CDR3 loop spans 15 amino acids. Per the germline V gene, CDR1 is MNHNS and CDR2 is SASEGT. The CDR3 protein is CASSEGQGEGQPQHF. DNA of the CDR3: TGTGCCAGCAGTGAAGGACAGGGAGAAGGTCAGCCCCAGCATTTT.

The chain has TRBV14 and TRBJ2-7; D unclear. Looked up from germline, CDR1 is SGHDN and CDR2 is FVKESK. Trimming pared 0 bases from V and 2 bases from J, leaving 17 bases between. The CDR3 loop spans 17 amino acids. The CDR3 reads CASSQDRSTFRPYEQYF. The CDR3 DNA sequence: TGTGCCAGCAGCCAAGATCGGTCGACGTTTCGCCCCTACGAGCAGTACTTC.

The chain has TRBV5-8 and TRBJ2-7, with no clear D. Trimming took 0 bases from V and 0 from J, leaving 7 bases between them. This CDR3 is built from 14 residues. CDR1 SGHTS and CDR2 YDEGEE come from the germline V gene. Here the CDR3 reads CASSLARSSYEQYF. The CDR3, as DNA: TGTGCCAGCAGCTTGGCCAGGAGCTCCTACGAGCAGTACTTC. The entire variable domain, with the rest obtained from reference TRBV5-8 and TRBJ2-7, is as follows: EAGVTQSPTHLIKTRGQQATLRCSPISGHTSVYWYQQALGLGLQFLLWYDEGEERNRGNFPPRFSGRQFPNYSSELNVNALELEDSALYLCASSLARSSYEQYFGPGTRLTVT.

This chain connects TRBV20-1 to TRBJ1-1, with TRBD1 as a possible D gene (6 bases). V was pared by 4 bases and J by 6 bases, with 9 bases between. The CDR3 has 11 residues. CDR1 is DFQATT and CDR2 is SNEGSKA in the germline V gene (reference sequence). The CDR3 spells CSATGDAEAFF. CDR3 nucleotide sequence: TGCAGTGCTACAGGGGATGCTGAAGCTTTCTTT.

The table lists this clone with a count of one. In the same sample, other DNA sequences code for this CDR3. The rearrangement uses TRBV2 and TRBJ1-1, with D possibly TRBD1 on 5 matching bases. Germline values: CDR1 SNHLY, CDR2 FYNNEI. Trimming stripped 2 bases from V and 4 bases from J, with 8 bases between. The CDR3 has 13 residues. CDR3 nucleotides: TGTGCCAGCAGTGAACAGGGTGGCACTGAAGCTTTCTTT. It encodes CASSEQGGTEAFF.

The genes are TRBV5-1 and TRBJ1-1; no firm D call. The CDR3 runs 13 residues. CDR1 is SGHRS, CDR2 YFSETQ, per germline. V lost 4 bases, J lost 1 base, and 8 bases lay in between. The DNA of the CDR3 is TGCGCCAGCAGCCCACAGACGAACACTGAAGCTTTCTTT. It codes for CASSPQTNTEAFF.

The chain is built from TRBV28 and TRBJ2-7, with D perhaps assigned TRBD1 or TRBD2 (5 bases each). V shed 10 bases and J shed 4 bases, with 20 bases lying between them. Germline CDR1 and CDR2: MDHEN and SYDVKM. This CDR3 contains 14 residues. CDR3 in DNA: TGTGCCATCTCCACCCGGGACCCCCTTTACGAGCAGTACTTC. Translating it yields CAISTRDPLYEQYF.